The rows below give T cell receptor beta chains drawn from one sample of a study of CD8 T cells in ankylosing spondylitis. MiXCR was run by TCRdb on the 5' RACE reads, yielding one entry per CDR3 protein. Here the sample spans 500,000 or so distinct CDR3 sequences, 5.3% being singletons. The sequenced sample was blood, either unsorted or a sorted T cell fraction (not recorded which). Every receptor here comes from a male donor with ankylosing spondylitis. Each CDR3 is given with its conserved first and last residue. D genes are given only for firm matches. Not every row has a clone size; where given, it reads once, few, many or a size class.

V	J	D	size	DNA	CDR3
TRBV12-3/TRBV12-4	TRBJ1-2	.	many	TGTGCCAGCAGTTTTTCGGCGGGGCCGAACTATGGCTACACCTTC	CASSFSAGPNYGYTF
TRBV10-3	TRBJ2-7	TRBD1	many	TGTGCCATCAGGGAAATTGGGGACAGGGGTTACGAGCAGTACTTC	CAIREIGDRGYEQYF
TRBV12-3/TRBV12-4	TRBJ1-1	.	many	TGTGCCAGCAGTTTAGGCCGGGTTGAAGCTTTCTTT	CASSLGRVEAFF
TRBV29-1	TRBJ1-2	.	many	TGCAGCGTTGGGGGGAGTGCCGGCTACACCTTC	CSVGGSAGYTF
TRBV3-1	TRBJ2-1	.	many	TGTGCCAGCAGCCAAGAGTCGGGGAGGAATGAGCAGTTCTTC	CASSQESGRNEQFF
TRBV7-2	TRBJ1-1	.	.	TGTGCCAGCAGCCCCAGGGACCTTAAACTCCTGAACACTGAAGCTTTCTTT	CASSPRDLKLLNTEAFF
TRBV29-1	TRBJ2-2	.	many	TGCAGCGCTTTAACCGGGGAGCTGTTTTTT	CSALTGELFF
TRBV7-2	TRBJ1-2	.	many	TGTGCCAGCAGCTTAGCCCACATATTC	CASSLAHIF
TRBV4-1	TRBJ2-7	.	.	TGCGCCAGCAGCCAAGTAATTGGGAGGCGGGACGAGCAGTACTTC	CASSQVIGRRDEQYF
TRBV28	TRBJ2-7	.	many	TGTGCCAGCAGTGTCCCTTACTACGAGCAGTACTTC	CASSVPYYEQYF
TRBV20-1	TRBJ1-6	.	many	TGCAGTGCTCCAGGGTATTCACCCCTCCACTTT	CSAPGYSPLHF
TRBV4-3	TRBJ1-1	.	many	TGCGCCAGCAGCCAAGTGGGGGACATGAACACTGAAGCTTTCTTT	CASSQVGDMNTEAFF
TRBV5-1	TRBJ2-3	TRBD2	many	TGCGCCAGCAGCCCCAGAGCGGGGTACACAGATACGCAGTATTTT	CASSPRAGYTDTQYF
TRBV5-1	TRBJ2-1	TRBD2	many	TGCGCCAGCAGCTTGAGAGGGACTAGGACGGGTTTCAATGAGCAGTTCTTC	CASSLRGTRTGFNEQFF
TRBV24-1	TRBJ1-2	TRBD1	many	TGTGCCACCAGTGATTTCAGACAGGGAGGCGGCTACACCTTC	CATSDFRQGGGYTF
TRBV27	TRBJ1-1	.	many	TGTGCCAGCAGCAAAATGAACACTGAAGCTTTCTTT	CASSKMNTEAFF
TRBV4-3	TRBJ1-3	.	many	TGCGCCAGCAGCCAAGAAACAGGGTCTGGAAACACCATATATTTT	CASSQETGSGNTIYF
TRBV3-1	TRBJ1-3	.	.	TGTGCCAGCAGCCAAGCGGGAAACACCATATATTTT	CASSQAGNTIYF
TRBV4-2	TRBJ2-7	.	many	TGTGCCAGCAGCCAAGGGGAACGCGGTACCTACGAGCAGTACTTC	CASSQGERGTYEQYF
TRBV9	TRBJ2-1	TRBD2	.	TGTGCCAGCACCTTTGGCACTAGCGTTTACAATGAGCAGTTCTTC	CASTFGTSVYNEQFF
TRBV5-1	TRBJ2-2	.	many	TGCGCCAGCAGCCCGCACACCGGGGAGCTGTTTTTT	CASSPHTGELFF
TRBV20-1	TRBJ1-2	.	many	TGCAGTGCTAGAGATCCCCTGCGGGGAGGCTACACCTTC	CSARDPLRGGYTF
TRBV6-5	TRBJ2-5	.	few	TGTGCCAGCAAGGGCGGGGTAGAGACCCAGTACTTC	CASKGGVETQYF
TRBV20-1	TRBJ2-1	TRBD2	many	TGCAGTGCTAGAGATCCTAGCGGGGGCCCCTCCTACAATGAGCAGTTCTTC	CSARDPSGGPSYNEQFF
TRBV5-5	TRBJ2-1	TRBD1	many	TGTGCCAGCAGCTCGCGGGGACAGGGGGCTATCAATGAGCAGTTCTTC	CASSSRGQGAINEQFF
TRBV4-3	TRBJ1-1	.	many	TGCGCCAGCAGCCAAGATATTAGGACGAACACTGAAGCTTTCTTT	CASSQDIRTNTEAFF
TRBV5-1	TRBJ2-4	.	many	TGCGCCAGCAGCCCTGATTCAGGGGGGGTAGGCATTCAGTACTTC	CASSPDSGGVGIQYF
TRBV4-3	TRBJ2-1	.	many	TGCGCCAGCAGCCAAGGTATAGACCCCGCCTACAATGAGCAGTTCTTC	CASSQGIDPAYNEQFF
TRBV5-1	TRBJ2-5	TRBD1	many	TGCGCCAGCAGCTTGGTGGCGGTGGTGACAGGGGGTCGACAGACCCAGTACTTC	CASSLVAVVTGGRQTQYF
TRBV4-3	TRBJ1-4	.	many	TGCGCCAGCAGACCCACCTCTGCAACTAATGAAAAACTGTTTTTT	CASRPTSATNEKLFF
TRBV3-1	TRBJ2-1	.	many	TGTGCACAGAATGGCGGAGCTTGTTTCTTC	CAQNGGACFF
TRBV20-1	TRBJ2-4	.	many	TGCAGTGCGACCAAAAACATTCAGTACTTC	CSATKNIQYF
TRBV7-8	TRBJ2-1	.	few	TGTGCCAGCAGCTTAGGGACAGTTACCCTATACAATGAGCAGTTCTTC	CASSLGTVTLYNEQFF
TRBV5-5	TRBJ2-6	.	many	TGTGCCAGCACCCGAGTAGGGACCTCTGGGGCCAACGTCCTGACTTTC	CASTRVGTSGANVLTF
TRBV5-1	TRBJ2-1	TRBD2	many	TGCGCCAGCAGCTTGGGGACTAGCGGGCCGTATGAGCAGTTCTTC	CASSLGTSGPYEQFF
TRBV29-1	TRBJ2-7	.	many	TGCAGCGTTTTCACACCCTCTAACGAGCAGTACTTC	CSVFTPSNEQYF
TRBV20-1	TRBJ2-1	.	many	TGCAGTGCTCCTCAAAGCCACCTGAATGAGCAGTTCTTC	CSAPQSHLNEQFF
TRBV7-2	TRBJ1-4	.	many	TGTGCCAGCAGCCCGCTAGGCGCAACTAATGAAAAACTGTTTTTT	CASSPLGATNEKLFF
TRBV11-1	TRBJ2-3	TRBD1	many	TGTGCCAGCAGCCACCGGCCGCCGGGACAGGAATTCACAGATACGCAGTATTTT	CASSHRPPGQEFTDTQYF
TRBV5-1	TRBJ2-5	.	.	TGCGCCAGCAGCTTGGGGCCAGGGGAGGGAGAGACCCAGTACTTC	CASSLGPGEGETQYF
TRBV15	TRBJ1-5	.	many	TGTGCCACCAGCGGAGACTTAGGGGGTCATCAGCCCCAGCATTTT	CATSGDLGGHQPQHF
TRBV5-8	TRBJ2-7	.	many	TGTGCCAGCAGCTTTCACCCGGAGCAGTACTTC	CASSFHPEQYF